The TCR beta chain described here comes from a study of early T cells in non-severe SARS-CoV-2 infection. General study results and limits: Matching against VDJdb likely underestimated virus-specific expansions, favoring anti-spike CD8.

By share, this clonotype counts as medium-sized. Its antigen is as yet unknown. Germline V gene sequence: CDR1 LGHNA, CDR2 YSLEER. Trimming left V 5 bases short and J 1 base short, with 24 bases between. The CDR3 consists of 20 residues. The library protocol tagged individual cDNA molecules with unique molecular identifiers. TCRdb called the 5' RACE reads again in MiXCR, with one record for every CDR3 protein. The sample holds around 22,000 distinct CDR3 sequences, around 3.5% seen once. The sample comprised whole blood. V usage is TRBV4-3 and J usage is TRBJ2-6; tentative D call: TRBD2 (5 bases). The receptor was derived from an adult who was a healthcare worker with PCR-confirmed SARS-CoV-2 infection or an uninfected control (not recorded which). This CDR3 reads CASSKVGDFFGTSGANVLTF. The CDR3 nucleotides are TGCGCCAGCAGCAAAGTCGGGGATTTTTTTGGCACTTCTGGGGCCAACGTCCTGACTTTC.